The 18 T cell receptor beta chains given below trace back to one sample, sequenced in a study of cytomegalovirus exposure and HLA in healthy donors. 13 Jbeta primers and 60 Vbeta primers were used for the PCR. Here immunoSEQ multiplex PCR was the method, and the copy in TCRdb shows in-frame clones only, minus some. The table lists around 110,000 clones, about 70% of them singletons. Input material: PBMCs. Every receptor here comes from a woman aged 30 to 39 in good health and CMV-seronegative.

The gene calls are TRBV7-2 and TRBJ2-7; the match to TRBD1 covers 9 bases. V trimming: 8 bases; J trimming: 6 bases; junction bases outside the gene matches: 14. Germline V CDR1 and CDR2: SGHTA, FQGNSA. The CDR3 has 15 residues. The CDR3 region has the DNA TGTGCCAGCCGAACTACAGGGGGCTCTCCGGGCGAGCAGTACTTC. This sequence encodes CASRTTGGSPGEQYF.

The V call is TRBV7-9, the J call TRBJ2-3, with TRBD1 matching 7 bases. The CDR3 contains 15 residues. Germline V CDR1 and CDR2: SEHNR, FQNEAQ (reference sequence). Germline trimming cut 2 bases from V and 6 bases from J; bases unmatched to any gene: 8. The chain's CDR3 is CASSLLNRGGDTQYF. CDR3 DNA: TGTGCCAGCAGCTTACTCAACAGGGGTGGGGATACGCAGTATTTT.

The chain combines TRBV28 with TRBJ2-7, with unresolved D. CDR3 length: 11 amino acids. The V end was cut by 6 bases, the J end by 5 bases, with 8 bases between. Germline V lookup: CDR1 MDHEN, CDR2 SYDVKM. The CDR3 DNA follows: TGTGCCAGCAGCGAGGATCACGAGCAGTACTTC. This encodes CASSEDHEQYF.

The gene calls are TRBV19 and TRBJ1-6; 9 bases line up with TRBD1. Germline V gene data show CDR1 as LNHDA and CDR2 as SQIVND (reference sequence). This CDR3 contains 17 residues. The V and J ends lost 6 bases and 0 bases, in that order; junction bases with no gene match: 6. The CDR3: CASSPATGGSYNSPLHF. The CDR3 DNA follows: TGTGCCAGTAGCCCCGCGACAGGGGGCTCCTATAATTCACCCCTCCACTTT. Looking up the rest from reference TRBV19 and TRBJ1-6 gives the full variable domain: DGGITQSPKYLFRKEGQNVTLSCEQNLNHDAMYWYRQDPGQGLRLIYYSQIVNDFQKGDIAEGYSVSREKKESFPLTVTSAQKNPTAFYLCASSPATGGSYNSPLHFGNGTRLTVT.

The chain carries TRBV6-5 and TRBJ2-5; 14 nucleotides align to TRBD2. Germline CDR1 MNHEY, CDR2 SVGAGI. J lost 5 bases, V lost 4 bases, and 6 bases had no gene match. The CDR3 length is 16 residues. CDR3: CASSWTSGGRSETQYF. CDR3 bases: TGTGCCAGCAGTTGGACTAGCGGGGGGCGTAGTGAGACCCAGTACTTC.

Regarding this clone: Its ends do not fully match the called genes, so a read error is possible. In DNA, the CDR3 is TGTACCTGGGGAGGATCTGCTTTTACGAACACCGGGGAGCTGTTTTTT. It specifies CTWGGSAFTNTGELFF. The chain recombines TRBV30 with TRBJ2-2; maybe TRBD2 (6 bases). This CDR3 has 16 residues. The germline gives CDR1 GTSNPN, CDR2 SVGIG (reference sequence).

This clone appeared once. The chain recombines TRBV12-5 with TRBJ2-1; TRBD2 aligns across 8 bases. With V trimmed by 3 bases and J by 10 bases, 14 bases remained unmatched. CDR1 is LGHNT and CDR2 is FRNRAP in the germline V gene. This CDR3 contains 16 residues. The DNA of the CDR3 is TGTGCTAGTGGTTTATCCCAAAGCGGGAGTCAAGGCGAGCAGTTCTTC. Its protein product is CASGLSQSGSQGEQFF.

This rearrangement joins TRBV30 to TRBJ1-5; tentatively, D is TRBD1 (6 bases). Trimming cost V 3 bases and J 0 bases, with 12 bases left between them. In germline, CDR1 is GTSNPN, CDR2 SVGIG (reference sequence). The CDR3 has 15 residues. The CDR3 loop reads CAWSDQGFSNQPQHF. CDR3 nucleotides: TGTGCCTGGAGCGATCAGGGGTTTAGCAATCAGCCCCAGCATTTT.

The chain combines TRBV11-2 with TRBJ1-1; 7 bases are shared with TRBD1. V lost 5 bases and J lost 6; bases outside the gene matches: 9. Germline V gene sequence: CDR1 SGHAT, CDR2 FQNNGV. The CDR3 loop spans 14 amino acids. For the CDR3, the DNA is TGTGCCAGCAGCACCCACAGGGGACTGGCTGAAGCTTTCTTT. Translated, it gives CASSTHRGLAEAFF.

The rearrangement uses TRBV7-8 and TRBJ2-7, with D uncertain. Per germline, CDR1 SGHVS and CDR2 FQNEAQ. Between the trimmed V and J ends, which lost 1 base and 0 bases, there was a span of 10 bases. The CDR3 is 15 residues long. The CDR3 nucleotides are TGTGCCAGCAGCTTAGGGCCAGCGAGCTCCTACGAGCAGTACTTC. Translating gives CASSLGPASSYEQYF.

The rearrangement joins TRBV2 to TRBJ1-5, with a weak D call TRBD1 (5 bases). Trimming removed 7 bases at V and 9 bases at J, with 10 bases between. CDR1 and CDR2 from the germline V gene are SNHLY and FYNNEI. The CDR3 is 11 amino acids. In nucleotides, the CDR3 is TGTGCCAGCACCGCCGGGGGGCCCCAGCATTTT. Its translation: CASTAGGPQHF.

V usage is TRBV19 and J usage is TRBJ1-1; 9 bases line up with TRBD1. Germline CDR1 is LNHDA and CDR2 is SQIVND (reference sequence). V dropped 5 bases and J dropped 0; count of bases not matched to a gene: 10. This CDR3 contains 17 residues. CDR3 DNA sequence: TGTGCCAGTAGTTTAGGACAGGGGCCACTGATGAACACTGAAGCTTTCTTT. This codes for CASSLGQGPLMNTEAFF. Full variable domain (missing parts from reference TRBV19 and TRBJ1-1): DGGITQSPKYLFRKEGQNVTLSCEQNLNHDAMYWYRQDPGQGLRLIYYSQIVNDFQKGDIAEGYSVSREKKESFPLTVTSAQKNPTAFYLCASSLGQGPLMNTEAFFGQGTRLTVV.

V gene TRBV5-1 combines with J gene TRBJ1-6; D gene uncertain. V lost 5 bases and J 7 bases, leaving 7 bases between the germline ends. The CDR3 runs 12 residues. Germline V gene sequence: CDR1 SGHRS, CDR2 YFSETQ. The CDR3 nucleotides are TGCGCCAGCAGGCTGGAGAATTCACCCCTCCACTTT. This encodes CASRLENSPLHF.

V gene TRBV19 combines with J gene TRBJ2-2, with D maybe TRBD2 (6 bases). The V gene's germline CDR1 is LNHDA and CDR2 SQIVND (reference sequence). With 0 bases removed from V and 5 bases from J, the gap between germline ends came to 13 bases. The CDR3 consists of 16 residues. Written as DNA, the CDR3 is TGTGCCAGTAGTATAGACCCGGGAGTACGGACCGGGGAGCTGTTTTTT. Its translation: CASSIDPGVRTGELFF. Full variable domain (missing parts from reference TRBV19 and TRBJ2-2): DGGITQSPKYLFRKEGQNVTLSCEQNLNHDAMYWYRQDPGQGLRLIYYSQIVNDFQKGDIAEGYSVSREKKESFPLTVTSAQKNPTAFYLCASSIDPGVRTGELFFGEGSRLTVL.

This clone was found a few times. V usage is TRBV30 and J usage is TRBJ1-1; D uncertain. This CDR3 is built from 14 residues. Trimming stripped 1 base from V and 2 bases from J, with 11 bases between. CDR1 and CDR2 (germline): GTSNPN, SVGIG (reference sequence). This CDR3 reads CAWSATTTNTEAFF. The CDR3 coding sequence is TGTGCCTGGAGTGCAACAACTACCAACACTGAAGCTTTCTTT.

V usage is TRBV5-1 and J usage is TRBJ2-2, with D perhaps matching TRBD1 (7 bases). Looked up from germline, CDR1 is SGHRS and CDR2 is YFSETQ. V shed 1 base and J shed 1 base, with 11 bases lying between them. The CDR3 covers 16 residues. Here the CDR3 reads CASSLSGGLNTGELFF. CDR3 in DNA: TGCGCCAGCAGCTTGTCAGGGGGACTGAACACCGGGGAGCTGTTTTTT. The full variable domain, completed using reference TRBV5-1 and TRBJ2-2, is KAGVTQTPRYLIKTRGQQVTLSCSPISGHRSVSWYQQTPGQGLQFLFEYFSETQRNKGNFPGRFSGRQFSNSRSEMNVSTLELGDSALYLCASSLSGGLNTGELFFGEGSRLTVL.

V usage is TRBV10-2 and J usage is TRBJ1-3, with D tentatively TRBD1 (5 bases). V shed 1 base and J shed 7 bases, with 14 bases lying between them. CDR1 and CDR2 (germline): WSHSY, SAAADI. This CDR3 spans 15 amino acids. CDR3 in DNA: TGCGCCAGCAGTGAGTTGGGCAGGGTTCCGAACACCATATATTTT. Residues: CASSELGRVPNTIYF.

This sequence joins TRBV19 and TRBJ2-1, with 8 bases identical to TRBD2. The CDR3 consists of 15 residues. The germline gives CDR1 LNHDA, CDR2 SQIVND (reference sequence). J gave up 3 bases and V 7 bases, and 8 bases lay outside the gene matches. Written as DNA, the CDR3 is TGTGCCAGTATTCCCCGAGCGGGAGACTACAATGAGCAGTTCTTC. Residues: CASIPRAGDYNEQFF.